These T cell receptor beta chains were read from a single sample in a study of blood T cell repertoires in COVID-19. TCRdb's table, derived via immunoSEQ multiplex PCR, lists solely in-frame clones and lacks some. This table has fewer than 350,000 clones, 81% appearing once. The sample comprised peripheral blood. The receptor source for this set is a woman aged 55-69 years with active or convalescent COVID-19. Both conserved end residues are part of each CDR3. A D gene is named only where the DNA matches it firmly. Size tells how often a clone was seen (once, few, many) or the class of an expanded clone, and some rows leave it out.

TRBD1	.	TRBV2	TRBJ1-1	TGTGCCAGCACCGGACAGGGGGCGAACACTGAAGCTTTCTTT	CASTGQGANTEAFF
.	.	TRBV28	TRBJ2-3	TGTGCCAGCAGTTCAGGAGGGAACGCAGATACGCAGTATTTT	CASSSGGNADTQYF
.	few	TRBV27	TRBJ1-6	TGTGCCAGCAGTTTATCGGGGCAGGGTGTAAGTTCACCCCTCCACTTT	CASSLSGQGVSSPLHF
TRBD1	.	TRBV6-5	TRBJ1-2	TGTGCCAGCAGTAAGACAGGGTTAGATGGCTACACCTTC	CASSKTGLDGYTF
.	few	TRBV6-6	TRBJ1-6	TGTGCCAGCAGTTACTCAGAGATTAATTCACCCCTCCACTTT	CASSYSEINSPLHF
TRBD2	.	TRBV2	TRBJ2-7	TGTGCCAGCACCGGCGGGGGGGCCGGAGAGCAGTACTTC	CASTGGGAGEQYF
TRBD2	.	TRBV14	TRBJ2-1	TGTGCCAGCAGCCAAGGATCGGTCCTGCGGGGGTCCTACAATGAGCAGTTCTTC	CASSQGSVLRGSYNEQFF
TRBD1	.	TRBV27	TRBJ1-2	TGTGCCAGCAGCCAGGGACAGGGCCGGGGCTATGGCTACACCTTC	CASSQGQGRGYGYTF
TRBD2	.	TRBV6-5	TRBJ2-5	TGTGCCAGCAGACCCGGGGGGCAAGAGACCCAGTACTTC	CASRPGGQETQYF
TRBD1	.	TRBV10-3	TRBJ1-1	TGTGCCATCAGTGACACAGGGGGCACTGAAGCTTTCTTT	CAISDTGGTEAFF
TRBD1	.	TRBV5-6	TRBJ2-5	TGTGCCAGCAGCTTATTTACCGGGACAGGGCGTGAGACCCAGTACTTC	CASSLFTGTGRETQYF
TRBD2	.	TRBV5-1	TRBJ2-7	TGCGCCAGCAGCAGCGGGACTCTCTACGAGCAGTACTTC	CASSSGTLYEQYF
.	.	TRBV11-2	TRBJ1-1	TGTGCCAGCAGCTTAGTTTGGTTAAGGACAGCCACGGAAGCTTTCTTT	CASSLVWLRTATEAFF
.	.	TRBV7-9	TRBJ1-2	TGTGCCAGCAGCCGACCCGGGACTCTTATGGGAGGCTACACCTTC	CASSRPGTLMGGYTF
TRBD2	.	TRBV11-3	TRBJ2-3	TGTGCCAGCAGCCCAGGGACTAGCGGGGGCGGCACAGATACGCAGTATTTT	CASSPGTSGGGTDTQYF
.	.	TRBV6-5	TRBJ1-4	TGTGCCAGCAGTCTCACTTGGTCGAGTGTAAAACTGTTTTTT	CASSLTWSSVKLFF
.	.	TRBV7-2	TRBJ2-7	TGTGCCAGCAGCTTTACAGGGTTCGACTACGAGCAGTACTTC	CASSFTGFDYEQYF
.	few	TRBV7-3	TRBJ1-1	TGTGCCAGCAGCCCTACCCCCAGGGGTGAAGGGGAAGCTTTCTTT	CASSPTPRGEGEAFF
TRBD2	.	TRBV5-1	TRBJ2-3	TGCGCCAGCGCAAGCGGGGGGGCCCCAGATACGCAGTATTTT	CASASGGAPDTQYF
TRBD2	.	TRBV7-2	TRBJ2-5	TGTGCCAGCAGCTTAGATCCAGCGGGGGGAGAGACCCAGTACTTC	CASSLDPAGGETQYF
TRBD2	.	TRBV5-6	TRBJ2-3	TGTGCCAGCAGCTTGGTAACTAGCGGGTACACAGATACGCAGTATTTT	CASSLVTSGYTDTQYF
.	.	TRBV7-2	TRBJ1-6	TGTGCCAGCAGCTTTAGTGGGGGGAGGTCACCCCTCCACTTT	CASSFSGGRSPLHF
TRBD1	once	TRBV28	TRBJ1-2	TGTGCCAGCACCATTAGGACAGGGAAATATGGCTACACCTTC	CASTIRTGKYGYTF
.	.	TRBV7-9	TRBJ1-1	TGTGCCAGCAGCTTACCTGGCGGGAGTGAAGCTTTCTTT	CASSLPGGSEAFF
TRBD2	.	TRBV6-1	TRBJ2-5	TGTGCCAGCAGTGAATCCACCATAGCGGGGGTACAGACCCAGTACTTC	CASSESTIAGVQTQYF
.	.	TRBV7-2	TRBJ2-2	TGTGCCAGCAGGAGGGAAGTTAGTAACACCGGGGAGCTGTTTTTT	CASRREVSNTGELFF
.	.	TRBV13	TRBJ2-1	TGTGCCAGCCGGGTTGGGGGCGACTACAATGAGCAGTTCTTC	CASRVGGDYNEQFF
TRBD2	.	TRBV12-3/TRBV12-4	TRBJ2-5	TGTGCCAGCAGTTATAGCGGGGGAGAGACCCAGTACTTC	CASSYSGGETQYF
.	.	TRBV5-1	TRBJ1-5	TGCGCCAGCAGCTTCGACTCTGGAGATGGTCAGCCCCAGCATTTT	CASSFDSGDGQPQHF
.	.	TRBV6-5	TRBJ1-2	TGTGCCAGCACGGACAGTCTGTATGGCTACACCTTC	CASTDSLYGYTF
.	.	TRBV27	TRBJ1-6	TGTGCCAGCAGTCCCCCGGGGGGTTCACCCCTCCACTTT	CASSPPGGSPLHF